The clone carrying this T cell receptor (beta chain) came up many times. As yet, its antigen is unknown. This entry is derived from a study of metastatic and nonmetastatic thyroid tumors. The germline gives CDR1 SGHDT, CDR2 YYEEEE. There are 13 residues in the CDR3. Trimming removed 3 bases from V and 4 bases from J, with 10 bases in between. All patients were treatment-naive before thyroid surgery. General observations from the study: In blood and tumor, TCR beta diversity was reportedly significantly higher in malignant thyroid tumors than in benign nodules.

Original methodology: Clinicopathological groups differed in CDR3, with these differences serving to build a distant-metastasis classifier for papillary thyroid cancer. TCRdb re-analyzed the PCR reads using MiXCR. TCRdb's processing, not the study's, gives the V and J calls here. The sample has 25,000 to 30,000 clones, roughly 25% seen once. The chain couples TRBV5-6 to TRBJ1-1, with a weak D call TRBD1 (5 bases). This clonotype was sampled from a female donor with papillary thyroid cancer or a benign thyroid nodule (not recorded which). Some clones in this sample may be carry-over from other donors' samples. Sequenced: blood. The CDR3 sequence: CASSWGGGTEAFF. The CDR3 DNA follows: TGTGCCAGCAGCTGGGGCGGGGGCACTGAAGCTTTCTTT.